This T cell receptor (beta chain) was retrieved from a study of blood T cell repertoires in COVID-19. Study context: Donors in the United States, Italy and Spain gave samples during acute or convalescent COVID-19.

Germline-derived CDR1 and CDR2 are MNHNY and SVGAGI (reference sequence). V was trimmed by 6 bases and J by 2 bases, leaving 11 bases between them. The CDR3 contains 13 residues. Some clones are missing from TCRdb's copy, which holds only in-frame ones; the method was immunoSEQ multiplex PCR. The table lists 300,000 to 400,000 clones, approximately 90% of them singletons, with roughly 3.9% in the top ten. The rearrangement joins TRBV6-6 to TRBJ2-7, with D tentatively TRBD1 (5 bases). The TCR comes from a woman in her 30s who had been exposed to COVID-19. Input material: PBMCs or T cells enriched from blood (not recorded which). CDR3 nucleotide sequence: TGTGCCAGCAGGGAACAGGTTGCCTACGAGCAGTACTTC. It specifies CASREQVAYEQYF.